The 14 T cell receptor beta chains below come from one sample, sequenced in a study of blood T cell repertoires in COVID-19. Some clones are missing from TCRdb's copy, which holds only in-frame ones; the method was immunoSEQ multiplex PCR. This table holds 90,000 to 120,000 clones, around 90% found once. The sample was peripheral blood. The receptors stem from a man aged 40-49 years with active or convalescent COVID-19.

This clone was seen only once. This sequence joins TRBV2 and TRBJ2-2, with a weak D call TRBD1 (6 bases). Germline loops: CDR1 SNHLY, CDR2 FYNNEI. The V gene lost 6 bases and the J gene lost 7 bases, with 18 bases spanning the gap. This CDR3 has 15 amino acids. For the CDR3, the DNA is TGTGCCAGCAGCCCACAAACAGGGATCGGCGGGGAGCTGTTTTTT. Its translation: CASSPQTGIGGELFF.

The chain links TRBV30 to TRBJ2-7; 7 bases are a match to TRBD1. This CDR3 spans 12 amino acids. Germline V CDR1 and CDR2: GTSNPN, SVGIG (reference sequence). V gave up 2 bases and J gave up 4 bases; unmatched junction bases: 2. The CDR3 is CAWSTQGYEQYF. The CDR3 DNA reads TGTGCCTGGAGTACACAGGGGTACGAGCAGTACTTC.

The V and J genes are TRBV9 and TRBJ2-3, with 11 bases fitting TRBD2. Germline V CDR1 and CDR2: SGDLS, YYNGEE. With 3 bases clipped from V and 0 bases from J, the junction kept 6 bases outside the gene matches. The CDR3 extends over 17 amino acids. The CDR3 region is CASSELAGEHSTDTQYF. The CDR3 nucleotides are TGTGCCAGCAGCGAACTAGCGGGAGAGCACAGCACAGATACGCAGTATTTT.

Only one count was recorded for this clone. The chain couples TRBV18 to TRBJ1-5; 9 bases line up with TRBD1. CDR1 KGHSH and CDR2 LQKENI come from the germline V gene. This CDR3 is 18 amino acids long. J gave up 0 bases and V 0 bases, and 6 bases lay outside the gene matches. For the CDR3, the DNA is TGTGCCAGCTCACCACCGACAGGGGGGTGGAATAGCAATCAGCCCCAGCATTTT. Its translation: CASSPPTGGWNSNQPQHF.

This clone was observed at least ten times. J is TRBJ2-1 and V is TRBV3-1 (or the pseudogene TRBV3-2); D is possibly TRBD2 (5 bases). The CDR3 is made up of 12 amino acids. Germline V CDR1 and CDR2: LGHDT, YNNKEL (reference sequence). Trimming removed 3 bases at V and 10 bases at J, with 10 bases between. The chain's CDR3 is CASSHLRGEQFF. The CDR3 DNA sequence: TGTGCCAGCAGCCACCTCAGAGGGGAGCAGTTCTTC.

This chain connects TRBV18 to TRBJ2-7; 9 bases are a match to TRBD1. Germline loops: CDR1 KGHSH, CDR2 LQKENI. The trim removed 4 bases at V and 1 base at J, leaving 2 bases unmatched. The CDR3 has 14 residues. The CDR3 loop is CASSHGTGSYEQYF. DNA for the CDR3: TGTGCCAGCTCACACGGGACAGGGTCCTACGAGCAGTACTTC.

V is TRBV30 and J is TRBJ2-3; TRBD2 agrees at 7 bases. Trimming at V came to 5 bases and at J to 2 bases, leaving 10 bases not matched to a gene. Germline V CDR1 and CDR2: GTSNPN, SVGIG (reference sequence). The CDR3 is made up of 15 amino acids. The CDR3 DNA reads TGTGCCTGGGCCTTTGGGGGGGGAGACACAGATACGCAGTATTTT. This sequence encodes CAWAFGGGDTDTQYF.

The rearrangement links TRBV28 to TRBJ1-1; D is possibly TRBD1 (5 bases). This CDR3 region has 15 residues. Germline V CDR1 and CDR2: MDHEN, SYDVKM. V gave up 6 bases and J gave up 3 bases, with 17 bases separating them. CDR3 sequence: CASRETGSLDTEAFF. Here the CDR3 DNA reads TGTGCCAGCAGGGAAACAGGTTCCCTCGACACTGAAGCTTTCTTT.

The chain joins TRBV27 to TRBJ2-7, with TRBD2 identical over 7 bases. The CDR3 runs 17 residues. Germline CDR1 MNHEY, CDR2 SMNVEV (reference sequence). V was pared by 6 bases and J by 1 base, with 15 bases of the junction left unmatched. CDR3 DNA: TGTGCCAGCAGAGAGCGTGGGGTGGGAGGGCCATCCTACGAGCAGTACTTC. Its protein is CASRERGVGGPSYEQYF.

This chain joins TRBV30 and TRBJ1-2; possibly TRBD1 for D (5 bases). This CDR3 is 15 amino acids long. Trimming removed 0 bases from V and 9 bases from J, with 20 bases in between. Germline values: CDR1 GTSNPN, CDR2 SVGIG (reference sequence). The DNA of the CDR3 is TGTGCCTGGAGTGTACGGGGGGGGAGAGCCCTAAGCTACACCTTC. It translates to CAWSVRGGRALSYTF.

The chain joins TRBV14 to TRBJ1-4; D is uncertain. V shed 0 bases and J shed 7 bases, with 12 bases lying between them. This CDR3 contains 15 residues. Germline V gene data show CDR1 as SGHDN and CDR2 as FVKESK. The CDR3 here is CASSQDRAGGEKLFF. CDR3 sequence (DNA): TGTGCCAGCAGCCAAGATAGGGCAGGAGGTGAAAAACTGTTTTTT. Full variable domain (outside the CDR3, taken from reference TRBV14 and TRBJ1-4): EAGVTQFPSHSVIEKGQTVTLRCDPISGHDNLYWYRRVMGKEIKFLLHFVKESKQDESGMPNNRFLAERTGGTYSTLKVQPAELEDSGVYFCASSQDRAGGEKLFFGSGTQLSVL.

The chain joins TRBV6-2 or TRBV6-3 to TRBJ1-2, with D tentatively TRBD1 (5 bases). Germline V gene data show CDR1 as MNHEY and CDR2 as SVGEGT. The CDR3 runs 16 residues. V was cut by 6 bases and J by 0 bases, with 17 bases left in between. Written as DNA, the CDR3 is TGTGCCAGCAGCTGGGGACTGGGAAGTTCTAACTATGGCTACACCTTC. Its translation: CASSWGLGSSNYGYTF.

This chain joins TRBV15 and TRBJ2-6; D might be TRBD1 (5 bases). The CDR3 consists of 14 residues. CDR1 and CDR2 from the germline V gene are LNHNV and YYDKDF (reference sequence). The V end lost 3 bases, the J end lost 2 bases, and 5 bases lay between the germline ends. The CDR3 DNA reads as TGTGCCACCAGCAGCAGGGCTGGGGCCAACGTCCTGACTTTC. This encodes CATSSRAGANVLTF.

This chain uses TRBV18 with TRBJ1-5, with a weak D call TRBD1 (5 bases). V was pared by 0 bases and J by 2 bases, with 14 bases between. Germline V gene lookup returns CDR1 KGHSH and CDR2 LQKENI. The CDR3 contains 17 residues. DNA for the CDR3: TGTGCCAGCTCACCACCCAGAGGAGGGGAAGGCAATCAGCCCCAGCATTTT. Its translation is CASSPPRGGEGNQPQHF.